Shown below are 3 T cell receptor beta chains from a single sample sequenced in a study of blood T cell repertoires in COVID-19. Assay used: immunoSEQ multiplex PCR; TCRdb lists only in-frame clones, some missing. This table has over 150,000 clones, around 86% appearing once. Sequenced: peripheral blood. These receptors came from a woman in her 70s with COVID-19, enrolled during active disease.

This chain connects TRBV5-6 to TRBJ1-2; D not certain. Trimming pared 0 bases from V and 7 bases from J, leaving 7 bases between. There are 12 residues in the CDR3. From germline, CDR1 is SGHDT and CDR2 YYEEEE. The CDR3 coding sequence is TGTGCCAGCAGCTTGGGACTGCGTGGCTACACCTTC. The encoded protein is CASSLGLRGYTF.

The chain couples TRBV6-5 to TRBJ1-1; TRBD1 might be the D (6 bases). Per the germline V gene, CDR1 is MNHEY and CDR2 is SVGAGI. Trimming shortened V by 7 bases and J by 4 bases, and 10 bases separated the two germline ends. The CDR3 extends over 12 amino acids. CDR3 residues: CASNDRFTEAFF. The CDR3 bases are TGTGCCAGCAACGACAGGTTCACTGAAGCTTTCTTT.

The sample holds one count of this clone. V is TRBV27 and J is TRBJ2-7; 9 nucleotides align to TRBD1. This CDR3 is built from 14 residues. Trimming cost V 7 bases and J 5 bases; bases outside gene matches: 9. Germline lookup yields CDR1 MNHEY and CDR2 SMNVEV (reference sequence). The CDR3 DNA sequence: TGTGCCAGCACCGCCGGGGGACAGGGTAACGAGCAGTACTTC. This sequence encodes CASTAGGQGNEQYF.